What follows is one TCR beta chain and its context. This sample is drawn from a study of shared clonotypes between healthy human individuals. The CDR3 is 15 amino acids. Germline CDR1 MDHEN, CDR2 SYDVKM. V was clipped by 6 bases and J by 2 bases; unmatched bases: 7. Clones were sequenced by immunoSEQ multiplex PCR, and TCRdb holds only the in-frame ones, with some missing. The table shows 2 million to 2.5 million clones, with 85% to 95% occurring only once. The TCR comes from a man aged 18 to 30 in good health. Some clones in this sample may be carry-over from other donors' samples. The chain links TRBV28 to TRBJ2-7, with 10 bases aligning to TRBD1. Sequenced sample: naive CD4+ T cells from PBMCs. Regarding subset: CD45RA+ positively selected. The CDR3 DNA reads TGTGCCAGCAGCCGCTCCGGGACAGGGGCCTACGAGCAGTACTTC. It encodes CASSRSGTGAYEQYF.